This TCR beta chain was identified during a study of response to subunit inactivated influenza vaccine. With 2 bases clipped from V and 6 bases from J, the junction kept 5 bases outside the gene matches. The CDR3 has 16 residues. CDR1 is KGHDR and CDR2 is SFDVKD in the germline V gene. TCRdb reprocessed the RT-PCR reads with MiXCR, giving one entry per CDR3 protein. The sample has 600,000 to 700,000 distinct CDR3 sequences, about 15% seen once. This TCR was recovered from a man aged 50 to 60 who received an inactivated influenza vaccine. Sequenced here: PBMCs from blood, sampled 14 to 15 days before vaccination. The chain has TRBV24-1 and TRBJ2-1; 11 bases align to TRBD2. The CDR3 bases are TGTGCCACCAGTGATTCCGGGACTAGCGGCATCAATGAGCAGTTCTTC. Encoded protein: CATSDSGTSGINEQFF.